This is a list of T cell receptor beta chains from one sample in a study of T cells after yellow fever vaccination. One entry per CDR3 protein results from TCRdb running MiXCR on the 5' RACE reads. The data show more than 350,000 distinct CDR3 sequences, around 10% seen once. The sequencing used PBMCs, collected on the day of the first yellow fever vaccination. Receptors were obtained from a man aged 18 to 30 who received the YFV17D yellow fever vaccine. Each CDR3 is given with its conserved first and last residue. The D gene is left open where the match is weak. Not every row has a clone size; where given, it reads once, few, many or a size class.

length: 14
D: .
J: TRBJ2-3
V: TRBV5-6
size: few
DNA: TGTGCCAGCTCTGCAAGCGTAGTCGCAGATACGCAGTATTTT
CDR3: CASSASVVADTQYF

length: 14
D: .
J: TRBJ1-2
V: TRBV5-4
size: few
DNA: TGTGCCAGCAGCTTGGAAGGTCAGCCAGCAGGCTACACCTTC
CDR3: CASSLEGQPAGYTF

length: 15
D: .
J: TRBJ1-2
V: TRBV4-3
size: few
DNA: TGCGCCAGCAGCCAAGGCCCAGCAAACAACTATGGCTACACCTTC
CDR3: CASSQGPANNYGYTF

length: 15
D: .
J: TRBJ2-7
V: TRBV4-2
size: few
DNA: TGTGCCAGCAGCCAATACACACAGGGTGGGGACGAGCAGTACTTC
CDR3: CASSQYTQGGDEQYF

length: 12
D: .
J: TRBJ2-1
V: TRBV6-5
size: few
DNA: TGTGCCAGCAGGTCTTCGGCTAATGAGCAGTTCTTC
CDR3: CASRSSANEQFF

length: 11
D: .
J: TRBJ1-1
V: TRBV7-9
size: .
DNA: TGTGCCAGCAGCCTAACCCTTGAAGCTTTCTTT
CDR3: CASSLTLEAFF

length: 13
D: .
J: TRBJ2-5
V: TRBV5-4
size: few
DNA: TGTGCCAGCGGGACCCAACCAGAAGAGACCCAGTACTTC
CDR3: CASGTQPEETQYF

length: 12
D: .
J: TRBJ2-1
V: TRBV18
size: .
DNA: TGTGCCAGCTCACGACAGGCAAATGAGCAGTTCTTC
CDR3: CASSRQANEQFF

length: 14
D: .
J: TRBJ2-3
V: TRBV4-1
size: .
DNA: TGCGCCAGCAGCCAAGAAGGAAGTTGGGGTACGCAGTATTTT
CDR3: CASSQEGSWGTQYF

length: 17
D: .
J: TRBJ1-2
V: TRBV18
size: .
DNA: TGTGCCAGCTCACCGAATTCACAGGGCTTGTACAACTATGGCTACACCTTC
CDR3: CASSPNSQGLYNYGYTF

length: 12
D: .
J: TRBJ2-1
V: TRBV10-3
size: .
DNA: TGTGCCATCAGTGATTATGGTAATGAGCAGTTCTTC
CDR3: CAISDYGNEQFF

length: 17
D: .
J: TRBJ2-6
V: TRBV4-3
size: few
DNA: TGCGCCAGCAGCCAAGATTGGGGTTTCTCTGGGGCCAACGTCCTGACTTTC
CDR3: CASSQDWGFSGANVLTF

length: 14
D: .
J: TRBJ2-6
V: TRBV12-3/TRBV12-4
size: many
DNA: TGTGCCAGCAGAGCTTTGTCTGGGGCCAACGTCCTGACTTTC
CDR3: CASRALSGANVLTF

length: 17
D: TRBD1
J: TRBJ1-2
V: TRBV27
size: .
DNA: TGTGCCAGCAGTTTATTTTACGGGGGACAGTCAATCTATGGCTACACCTTC
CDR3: CASSLFYGGQSIYGYTF

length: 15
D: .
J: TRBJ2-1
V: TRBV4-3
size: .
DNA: TGCGCCAGCAGCCCCTTGGTGGGGACCTACAATGAGCAGTTCTTC
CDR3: CASSPLVGTYNEQFF

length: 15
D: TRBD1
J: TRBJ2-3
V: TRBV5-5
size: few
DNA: TGTGCCAGCAGCGGAACAGGGGGGCCGGGAGATACGCAGTATTTT
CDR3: CASSGTGGPGDTQYF

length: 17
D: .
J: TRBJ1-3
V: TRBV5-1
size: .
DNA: TGCGCCAGCAGCTTGGACTCCGCTGGGGACTCTGGAAACACCATATATTTT
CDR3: CASSLDSAGDSGNTIYF

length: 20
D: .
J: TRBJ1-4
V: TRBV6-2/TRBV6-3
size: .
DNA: TGTGCCAGCAGTTACAAACGCGGGGCGACTCTTGGCTCTGGTAATGAAAAACTGTTTTTT
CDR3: CASSYKRGATLGSGNEKLFF

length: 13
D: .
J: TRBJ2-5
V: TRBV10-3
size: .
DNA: TGTGCCATCAGTGGCGGACGCCAAGAGACCCAGTACTTC
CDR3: CAISGGRQETQYF

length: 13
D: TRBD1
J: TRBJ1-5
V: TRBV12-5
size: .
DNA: TGTGCTAGTGGTTTAAATCCCCACGACAGGGTGGATTTT
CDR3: CASGLNPHDRVDF

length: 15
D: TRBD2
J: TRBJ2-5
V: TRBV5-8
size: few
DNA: TGTGCCAGCAGCTCCAAAACTAGCGAAGAAGAGACCCAGTACTTC
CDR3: CASSSKTSEEETQYF

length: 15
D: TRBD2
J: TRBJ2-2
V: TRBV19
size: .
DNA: TGTGCCAGTAGTATAACTAGCGGTTACACCGGGGAGCTGTTTTTT
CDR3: CASSITSGYTGELFF

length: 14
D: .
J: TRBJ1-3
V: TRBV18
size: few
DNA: TGTGCCAGCTCACCACAGGGGGCTGGAAACACCATATATTTT
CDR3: CASSPQGAGNTIYF

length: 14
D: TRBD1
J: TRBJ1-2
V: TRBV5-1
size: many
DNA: TGCGCCAGCAGCTTGGACGGACAGGGCCATGGCTACACCTTC
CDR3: CASSLDGQGHGYTF

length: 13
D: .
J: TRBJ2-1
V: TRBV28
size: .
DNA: TGTGCCACCCACCGTACGGGGATTAATGAGCAGTTCTTC
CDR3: CATHRTGINEQFF

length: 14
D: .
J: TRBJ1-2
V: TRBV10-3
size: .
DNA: TGTGCCACCCAAGTGCCAGCCTCGAGCTATGGCTACACCTTC
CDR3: CATQVPASSYGYTF

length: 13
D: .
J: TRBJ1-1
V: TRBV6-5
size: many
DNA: TGTGCCACCTGCTTGACAGAGAACACTGAAGCTTTCTTT
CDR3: CATCLTENTEAFF

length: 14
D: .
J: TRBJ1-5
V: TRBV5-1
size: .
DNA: TGCGCCAGTCCGGGACGCAGTACCAATCAGCCCCAGCATTTT
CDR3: CASPGRSTNQPQHF

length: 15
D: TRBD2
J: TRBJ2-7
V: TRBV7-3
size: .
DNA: TGTGCCAGCAGCTTAACCGCGGGGGGGCCCTCCGAGCAGTACTTC
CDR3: CASSLTAGGPSEQYF

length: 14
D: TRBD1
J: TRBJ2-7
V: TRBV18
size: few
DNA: TGTGCCAGCTCACCTTGGGGACAGACCTACGAGCAGTACTTC
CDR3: CASSPWGQTYEQYF

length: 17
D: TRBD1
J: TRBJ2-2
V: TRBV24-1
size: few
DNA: TGTGCCACCAGTGATATACCAAGGACAGGGGAGGCCGGGGAGCTGTTTTTT
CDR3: CATSDIPRTGEAGELFF

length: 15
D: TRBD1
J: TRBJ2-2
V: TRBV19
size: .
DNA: TGTGCCAGTAGTACCGACAGGGGAAGTCCCGGGGAGCTGTTTTTT
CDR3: CASSTDRGSPGELFF

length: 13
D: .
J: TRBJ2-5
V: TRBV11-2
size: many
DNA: TGTGCCAGCAGAGTGGCGACCCAAGAGACCCAGTACTTC
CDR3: CASRVATQETQYF

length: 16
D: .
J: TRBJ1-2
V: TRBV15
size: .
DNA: TGTGCCACCAGCAGAGGACTTCTGGGAGGGACCTATGGCTACACCTTC
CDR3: CATSRGLLGGTYGYTF

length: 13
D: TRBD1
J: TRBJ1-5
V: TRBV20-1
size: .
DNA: TGCAGTGCCCGTGACAGGGGGGATCAGCCCCAGCATTTT
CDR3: CSARDRGDQPQHF

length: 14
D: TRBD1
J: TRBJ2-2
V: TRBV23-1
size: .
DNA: TGCGCCAACACTGGGACAGGGAACACCGGGGAGCTGTTTTTT
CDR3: CANTGTGNTGELFF

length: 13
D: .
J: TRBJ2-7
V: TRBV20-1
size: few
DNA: TGCAGTGCTGGGGCCAAGAACTCCTACGAGCAGTACTTC
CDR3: CSAGAKNSYEQYF

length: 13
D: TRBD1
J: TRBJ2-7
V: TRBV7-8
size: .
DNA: TGTGCCAGCAGGGCCACCGGGACAGGGGGATACCAGTTC
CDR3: CASRATGTGGYQF

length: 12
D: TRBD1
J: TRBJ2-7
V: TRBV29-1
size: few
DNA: TGCAGCGTTGTGAACAGGGGATACGAGCAGTACTTC
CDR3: CSVVNRGYEQYF

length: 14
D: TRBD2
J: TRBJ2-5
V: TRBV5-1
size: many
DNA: TGCGCCAGCAGCTTGTCAACTAGCGGAGAGACCCAGTACTTC
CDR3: CASSLSTSGETQYF

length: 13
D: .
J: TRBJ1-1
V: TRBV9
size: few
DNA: TGTGCCAGCAGCACCCTAGAGTTAACTGAAGCTTTCTTT
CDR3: CASSTLELTEAFF

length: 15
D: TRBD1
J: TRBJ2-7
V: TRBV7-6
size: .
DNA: TGTGCCAGCAGCCCTAGTCCGGACAGGGTCCACGAGCAGTACTTC
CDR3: CASSPSPDRVHEQYF

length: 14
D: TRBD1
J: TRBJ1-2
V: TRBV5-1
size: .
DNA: TGCGCCACCGCCCGGGACAGGGGAGACGGTGGCTACACCTTC
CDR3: CATARDRGDGGYTF

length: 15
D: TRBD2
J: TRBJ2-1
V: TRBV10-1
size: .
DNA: TGCGCCAGCAGTGATGCGGGAGCCAGCGACAATGAGCAGTTCTTC
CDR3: CASSDAGASDNEQFF

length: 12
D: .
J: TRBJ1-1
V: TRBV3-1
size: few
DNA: TGTGCCAGCAGCAAGATGAACACTGAAGCTTTCTTT
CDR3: CASSKMNTEAFF

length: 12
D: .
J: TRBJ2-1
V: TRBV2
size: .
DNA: TGTGCCAGCAGTAGGATTGGAGGCGAGCAGTTCTTC
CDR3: CASSRIGGEQFF

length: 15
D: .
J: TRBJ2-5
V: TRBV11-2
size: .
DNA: TGTGCCAGCAGCTTTCTCTTCGGCGGGGCGGAGACCCAGTACTTC
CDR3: CASSFLFGGAETQYF

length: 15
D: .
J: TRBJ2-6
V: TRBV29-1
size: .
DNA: TGCAGCATACACCCAATCCGCTCTGGGGCCAACGTCCTGACTTTC
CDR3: CSIHPIRSGANVLTF

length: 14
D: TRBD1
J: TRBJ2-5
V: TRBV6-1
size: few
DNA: TGTGCCAGCAGGCGGACAGGTGGAGGCGAGACCCAGTACTTC
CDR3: CASRRTGGGETQYF

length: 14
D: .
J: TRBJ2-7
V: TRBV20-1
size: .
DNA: TGCAGTGCTAGAGCGCCCGGGACCTCCTACGAGCAGTACTTC
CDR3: CSARAPGTSYEQYF

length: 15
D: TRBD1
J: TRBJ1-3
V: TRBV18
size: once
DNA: TGTGCCAGCTCACCAAGGACAGGCTCTGGAAACACCATATATTTT
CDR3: CASSPRTGSGNTIYF

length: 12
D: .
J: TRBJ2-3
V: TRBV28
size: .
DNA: TGTGCCAGCAGTTTAAATCCAGATACGCAGTATTTT
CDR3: CASSLNPDTQYF

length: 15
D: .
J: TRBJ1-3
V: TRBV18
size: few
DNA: TGTGCCAGCTCACCACCCTGGGGGGATGGAAACACCATATATTTT
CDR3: CASSPPWGDGNTIYF

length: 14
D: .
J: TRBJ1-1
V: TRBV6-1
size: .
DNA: TGTGCCAGCAGTGCCCGGGGTATGAACACTGAAGCTTTCTTT
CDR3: CASSARGMNTEAFF

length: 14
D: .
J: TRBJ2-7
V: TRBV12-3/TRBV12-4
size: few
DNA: TGTGCCAGCAGTCAAGGACAGTCCTCCTACGAGCAGTACTTC
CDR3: CASSQGQSSYEQYF

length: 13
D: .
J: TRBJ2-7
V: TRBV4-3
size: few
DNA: TGCGCCAGCAGCCAAGCCCCATTCGACGAGCAGTACTTC
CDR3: CASSQAPFDEQYF

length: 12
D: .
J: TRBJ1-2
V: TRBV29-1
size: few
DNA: TGCAGCGTTGATTTTGGCGGCGGTGGCTACACCTTC
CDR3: CSVDFGGGGYTF

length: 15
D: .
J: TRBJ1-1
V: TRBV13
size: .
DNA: TGTGCCAGCAGCTCCCCTGGTGGGGTGGACACTGAAGCTTTCTTT
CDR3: CASSSPGGVDTEAFF